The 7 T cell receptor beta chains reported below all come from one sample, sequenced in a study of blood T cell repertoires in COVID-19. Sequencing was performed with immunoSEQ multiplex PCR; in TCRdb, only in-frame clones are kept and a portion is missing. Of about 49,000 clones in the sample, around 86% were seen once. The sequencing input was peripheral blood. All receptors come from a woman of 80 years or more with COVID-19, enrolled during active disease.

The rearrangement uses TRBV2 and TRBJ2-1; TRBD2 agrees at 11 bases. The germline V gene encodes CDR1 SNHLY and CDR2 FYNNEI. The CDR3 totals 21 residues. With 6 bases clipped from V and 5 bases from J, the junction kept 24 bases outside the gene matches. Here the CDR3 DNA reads TGTGCCAGCAGCTACCGACTAGCGGGACACTCCTGGCCCCAAGCAAACAATGAGCAGTTCTTC. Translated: CASSYRLAGHSWPQANNEQFF. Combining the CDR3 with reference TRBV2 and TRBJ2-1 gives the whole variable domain EPEVTQTPSHQVTQMGQEVILRCVPISNHLYFYWYRQILGQKVEFLVSFYNNEISEKSEIFDDQFSVERPDGSNFTLKIRSTKLEDSAMYFCASSYRLAGHSWPQANNEQFFGPGTRLTVL.

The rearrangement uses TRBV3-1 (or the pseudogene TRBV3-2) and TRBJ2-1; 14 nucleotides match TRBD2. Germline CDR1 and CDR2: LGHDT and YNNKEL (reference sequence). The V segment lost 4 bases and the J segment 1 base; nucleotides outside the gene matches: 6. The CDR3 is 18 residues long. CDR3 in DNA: TGTGCCAGCAGCCCCGGGACTAGCGGGAGTCGGTCCTACAATGAGCAGTTCTTC. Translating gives CASSPGTSGSRSYNEQFF.

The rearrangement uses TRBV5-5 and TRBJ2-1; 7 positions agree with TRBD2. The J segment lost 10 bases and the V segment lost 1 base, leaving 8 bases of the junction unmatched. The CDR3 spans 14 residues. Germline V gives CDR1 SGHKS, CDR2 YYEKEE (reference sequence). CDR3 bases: TGTGCCAGCAGCTTGCCAGCGGGAAGGTGGGAGCAGTTCTTC. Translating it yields CASSLPAGRWEQFF.

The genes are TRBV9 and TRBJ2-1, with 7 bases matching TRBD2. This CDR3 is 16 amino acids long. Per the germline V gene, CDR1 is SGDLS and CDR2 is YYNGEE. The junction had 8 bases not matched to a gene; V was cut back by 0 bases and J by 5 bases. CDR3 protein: CASSVDASGTDNEQFF. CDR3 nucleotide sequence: TGTGCCAGCAGCGTAGACGCTAGCGGTACCGACAATGAGCAGTTCTTC.

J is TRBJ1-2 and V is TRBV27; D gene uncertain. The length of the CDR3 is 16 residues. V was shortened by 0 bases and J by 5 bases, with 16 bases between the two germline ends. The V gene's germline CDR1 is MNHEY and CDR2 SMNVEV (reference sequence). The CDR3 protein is CASSLSMAASPYGYTF. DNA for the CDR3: TGTGCCAGCAGTTTATCGATGGCGGCCTCTCCTTATGGCTACACCTTC.

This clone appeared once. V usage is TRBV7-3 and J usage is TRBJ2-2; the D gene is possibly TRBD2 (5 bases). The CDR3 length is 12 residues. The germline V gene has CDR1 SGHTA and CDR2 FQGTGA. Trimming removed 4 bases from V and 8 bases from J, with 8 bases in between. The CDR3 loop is CASSSPGGELFF. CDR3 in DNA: TGTGCCAGCAGCTCTCCGGGGGGGGAGCTGTTTTTT.

CDR3 coding DNA: TGTGCCAGCAGCGCACCGGGACAAAATAATTCACCCCTCCACTTT. Residues: CASSAPGQNNSPLHF. The chain couples TRBV9 to TRBJ1-6, with D maybe TRBD1 (6 bases). CDR3 length equals 15 residues. The V and J ends lost 3 bases and 5 bases respectively, with 12 bases between them. Germline assignment: CDR1 SGDLS and CDR2 YYNGEE.